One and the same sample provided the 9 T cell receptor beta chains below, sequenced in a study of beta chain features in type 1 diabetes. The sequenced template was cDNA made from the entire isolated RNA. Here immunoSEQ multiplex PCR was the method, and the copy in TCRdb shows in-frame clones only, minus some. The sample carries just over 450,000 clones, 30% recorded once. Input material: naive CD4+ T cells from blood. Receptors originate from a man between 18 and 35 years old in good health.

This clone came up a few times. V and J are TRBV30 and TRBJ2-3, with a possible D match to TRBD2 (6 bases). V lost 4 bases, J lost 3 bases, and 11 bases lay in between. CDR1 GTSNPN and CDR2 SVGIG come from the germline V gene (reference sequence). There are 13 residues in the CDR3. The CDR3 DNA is TGTGCCTGGACTAGCGCGTCAACAGATACGCAGTATTTT. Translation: CAWTSASTDTQYF.

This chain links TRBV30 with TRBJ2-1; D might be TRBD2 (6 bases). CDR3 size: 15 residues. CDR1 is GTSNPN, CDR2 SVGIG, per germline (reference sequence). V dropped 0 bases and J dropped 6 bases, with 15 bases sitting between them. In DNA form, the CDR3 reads TGTGCCTGGAGTGTGCTAGCGAAAGGGCCCAATGAGCAGTTCTTC. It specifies CAWSVLAKGPNEQFF.

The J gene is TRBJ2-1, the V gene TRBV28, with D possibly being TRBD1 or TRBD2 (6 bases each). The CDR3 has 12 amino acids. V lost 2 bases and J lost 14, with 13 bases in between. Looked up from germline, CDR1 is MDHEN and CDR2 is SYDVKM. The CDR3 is CASSLVGGSKFF. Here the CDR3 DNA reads TGTGCCAGCAGTTTAGTGGGGGGCAGTAAGTTCTTC.

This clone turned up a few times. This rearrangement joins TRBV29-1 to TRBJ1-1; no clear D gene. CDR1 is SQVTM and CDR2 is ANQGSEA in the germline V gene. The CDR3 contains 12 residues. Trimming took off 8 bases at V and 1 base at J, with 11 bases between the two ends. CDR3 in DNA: TGCAGCTTTTCGGACGCGAACACTGAAGCTTTCTTT. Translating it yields CSFSDANTEAFF.

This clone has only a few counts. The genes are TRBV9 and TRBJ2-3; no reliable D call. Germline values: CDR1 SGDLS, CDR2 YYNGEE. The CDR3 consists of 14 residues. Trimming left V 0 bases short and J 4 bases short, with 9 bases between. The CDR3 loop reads CASSVGGTADTQYF. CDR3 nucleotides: TGTGCCAGCAGCGTAGGGGGTACAGCAGATACGCAGTATTTT.

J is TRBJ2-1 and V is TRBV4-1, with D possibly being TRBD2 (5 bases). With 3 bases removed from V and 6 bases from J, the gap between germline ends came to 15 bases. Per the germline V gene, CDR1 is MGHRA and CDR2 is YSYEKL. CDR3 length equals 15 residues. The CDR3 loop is CASSHRKDLVNEQFF. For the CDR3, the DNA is TGCGCCAGCAGCCACCGAAAGGACTTAGTCAATGAGCAGTTCTTC.

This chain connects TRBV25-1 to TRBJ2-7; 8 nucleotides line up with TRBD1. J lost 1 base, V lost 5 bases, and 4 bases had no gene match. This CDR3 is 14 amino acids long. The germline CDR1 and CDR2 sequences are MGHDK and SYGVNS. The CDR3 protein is CASSPGQGSYEQYF. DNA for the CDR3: TGTGCCAGCAGTCCAGGACAGGGTTCCTACGAGCAGTACTTC.

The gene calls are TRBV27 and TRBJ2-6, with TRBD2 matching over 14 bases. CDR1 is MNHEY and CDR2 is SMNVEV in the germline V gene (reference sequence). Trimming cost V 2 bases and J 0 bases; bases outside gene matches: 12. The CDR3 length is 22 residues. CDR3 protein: CASSLSLRAGLAGASGANVLTF. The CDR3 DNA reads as TGTGCCAGCAGTTTAAGCCTACGAGCGGGACTAGCGGGAGCCTCTGGGGCCAACGTCCTGACTTTC.

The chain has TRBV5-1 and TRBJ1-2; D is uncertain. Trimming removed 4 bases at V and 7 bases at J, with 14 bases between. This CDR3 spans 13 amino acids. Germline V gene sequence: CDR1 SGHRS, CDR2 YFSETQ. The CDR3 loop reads CASSPLGSLGYTF. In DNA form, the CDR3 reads TGCGCCAGCAGCCCCTTAGGAAGTCTTGGCTACACCTTC.